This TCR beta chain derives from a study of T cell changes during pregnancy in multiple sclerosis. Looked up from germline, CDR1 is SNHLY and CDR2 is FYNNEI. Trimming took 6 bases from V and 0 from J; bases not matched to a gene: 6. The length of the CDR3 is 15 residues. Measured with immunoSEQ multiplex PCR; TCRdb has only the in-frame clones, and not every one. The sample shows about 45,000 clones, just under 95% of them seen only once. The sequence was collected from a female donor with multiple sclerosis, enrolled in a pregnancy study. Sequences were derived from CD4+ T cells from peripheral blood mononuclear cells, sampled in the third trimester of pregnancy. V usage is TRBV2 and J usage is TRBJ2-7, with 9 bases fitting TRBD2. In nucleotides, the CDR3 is TGTGCCAGCAGAGACCGACTAGCGGCCTCCTACGAGCAGTACTTC. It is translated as CASRDRLAASYEQYF. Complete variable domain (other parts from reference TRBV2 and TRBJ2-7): EPEVTQTPSHQVTQMGQEVILRCVPISNHLYFYWYRQILGQKVEFLVSFYNNEISEKSEIFDDQFSVERPDGSNFTLKIRSTKLEDSAMYFCASRDRLAASYEQYFGPGTRLTVT.